One T cell receptor (beta chain) is described in this entry. Its cognate antigen is unknown. The data are from a study of T cell repertoires in cytomegalovirus infection. Looking at the study overall: Indications of both CMV infection and matching HLA type were provided by public TCR beta signatures.

TCRdb recomputed calls from the reads with MiXCR, one row per CDR3 protein. The table lists some 170,000 distinct CDR3 sequences, about 18% of them singletons. V lost 4 bases and J lost 11, with 30 bases in between. Germline values: CDR1 MDHEN, CDR2 SYDVKM. There are 17 residues in the CDR3. Study conclusions and caveats: The ex vivo response was dominated by HLA-C-restricted CMV-specific TCR beta clonotypes. The cumulative frequency of public TCR beta families identified carriers of CMV plus the relevant HLA.

The V and J genes are TRBV28 and TRBJ2-7, with a tentative D call TRBD1 (8 bases). The sample taken for sequencing was CD8+ T cells from PBMCs. The receptor comes from a human donor in good health (CMV status not recorded). Some clones in this sample may be carry-over from other donors' samples. The CDR3 spells CASSSPLRDRTREDKYF. CDR3 in DNA: TGTGCCAGCAGTTCCCCACTCCGGGACAGGACCCGGGAGGACAAGTACTTC.